The clone carrying this T cell receptor beta chain occurred a few times. Combining a sample-barcoded 5' primer with a J-beta primer mix, a second PCR ran for roughly 7 to 11 cycles. MiXCR was run by TCRdb on the 5' RACE reads, yielding one entry per CDR3 protein. Here the sample spans some 930,000 distinct CDR3 sequences, 25% to 35% being singletons. This sample is drawn from a study of blood T cells in healthy people across ages. The germline CDR1 and CDR2 sequences are SGHRS and YFSETQ. V shed 2 bases and J 3 bases; nucleotides not matched to a gene: 4. CDR3 length: 15 amino acids. These sequences were also reported in another study, on T cells of mothers and their children.

The chain combines TRBV5-1 with TRBJ2-5; 10 bases line up with TRBD1. The sequencing sample was made of blood. This receptor was identified in a woman between 40 and 55 years old in good health. For the CDR3, the DNA is TGCGCCAGCAGCTTAGGACAGGGGGGCGAAGAGACCCAGTACTTC. Its translation is CASSLGQGGEETQYF.